These 28 T cell receptor beta chains were all obtained from the same sample, sequenced in a study of blood T cell repertoires in COVID-19. TCRdb's copy holds only in-frame clones and misses some; the assay was immunoSEQ multiplex PCR. The sample contains about 180,000 clones, roughly three quarters of which appear only once. The sequencing input was peripheral blood. The receptors were gathered from an elderly woman with COVID-19, enrolled during active disease.

Here the CDR3 reads CASSFERQYGYTF. CDR3 nucleotide sequence: TGTGCCAGCAGTTTCGAGCGTCAGTATGGCTACACCTTC. This rearrangement joins TRBV12-3 or TRBV12-4 to TRBJ1-2; D unresolved. CDR3 length: 13 residues. Trimming stripped 3 bases from V and 5 bases from J, with 10 bases between.

The chain recombines TRBV6-2 or TRBV6-3 with TRBJ2-3, with a tentative D call TRBD2 (5 bases). This CDR3 comprises 15 residues. The V end was cut by 5 bases, the J end by 2 bases, with 14 bases between. Germline V gene sequence: CDR1 MNHEY, CDR2 SVGEGT. This CDR3 reads CASSRTDFHTDTQYF. CDR3 coding DNA: TGTGCCAGCAGTCGGACTGACTTCCACACAGATACGCAGTATTTT.

The chain links TRBV2 to TRBJ2-1, with D maybe TRBD2 (5 bases). CDR3 size: 16 residues. CDR1 and CDR2 (germline): SNHLY, FYNNEI. Trimming removed 4 bases at V and 6 bases at J, with 19 bases between. The CDR3 region has the DNA TGTGCCAGCAGTGGGCGACTAACCGCGGGCGGCAATGAGCAGTTCTTC. Its translation: CASSGRLTAGGNEQFF.

Only one count was recorded for this clone. The chain uses TRBV7-8 and TRBJ2-7; TRBD1 aligns across 7 bases. CDR1 and CDR2 from the germline V gene are SGHVS and FQNEAQ. CDR3 length: 15 residues. Trimming cost V 3 bases and J 0 bases; bases outside gene matches: 5. Here the CDR3 DNA reads TGTGCCAGCAGCTTGCCGGGACAGAGCTCCTACGAGCAGTACTTC. Residues: CASSLPGQSSYEQYF.

This rearrangement joins TRBV5-1 to TRBJ2-7; D is possibly TRBD2 (5 bases). The CDR3 extends over 14 amino acids. Germline loops: CDR1 SGHRS, CDR2 YFSETQ. Trimming cost V 0 bases and J 1 base, with 8 bases left between them. Written as DNA, the CDR3 is TGCGCCAGCAGCTTGGTTCCGGGATCCTACGAGCAGTACTTC. Translating gives CASSLVPGSYEQYF.

V gene TRBV5-1 combines with J gene TRBJ2-3, with D possibly matching TRBD2 (6 bases). V lost 6 bases and J lost 4, with 18 bases in between. Germline CDR1 SGHRS, CDR2 YFSETQ. The CDR3 has 15 residues. Here the CDR3 DNA reads TGCGCCAGCACCGCGATGGAGGGGAAGTCAGATACGCAGTATTTT. Translation: CASTAMEGKSDTQYF.

The chain recombines TRBV21-1 with TRBJ2-1; the DNA was not compared with TRBD1, the D call given in the table. TRBV21-1 is classified as a pseudogene. This CDR3 comprises 20 residues. CDR3 protein: CASSNVTQTSGTGGVDEQFF. As DNA, the CDR3 is TGTGCCAGCAGCAACGTAACCCAAACTTCCGGGACAGGGGGTGTCGATGAGCAGTTCTTC.

The CDR3 DNA follows: TGCGCCAGCAGCCCTACGGGAGACGGGTACCAAGAGACCCAGTACTTC. Encoded protein: CASSPTGDGYQETQYF. V and J are TRBV5-1 and TRBJ2-5; a weak D match, TRBD2 (6 bases). The CDR3 contains 16 residues. The V gene's germline CDR1 is SGHRS and CDR2 YFSETQ. With 4 bases removed from V and 0 bases from J, the gap between germline ends came to 16 bases.

The chain uses TRBV27 and TRBJ1-2; D is possibly TRBD1 (5 bases). Germline CDR1 is MNHEY and CDR2 is SMNVEV (reference sequence). Trimming cost V 2 bases and J 5 bases, with 9 bases left between them. The CDR3 runs 13 residues. CDR3 DNA: TGTGCCAGCAGTTTAGGGGGGAGATATGGCTACACCTTC. Encoded protein: CASSLGGRYGYTF.

V gene TRBV7-2 combines with J gene TRBJ1-5, with D possibly TRBD1 on 6 matching bases. The CDR3 contains 14 residues. Per germline, CDR1 SGHTA and CDR2 FQGNSA. Trimming stripped 5 bases from V and 7 bases from J, with 15 bases between. The CDR3 loop reads CASSLRQVDQPQHF. In nucleotides, the CDR3 is TGTGCCAGCAGCCTTAGACAGGTAGACCAGCCCCAGCATTTT.

This clone was seen a few times. The chain joins TRBV28 to TRBJ1-3, with D unclear. The V gene's germline CDR1 is MDHEN and CDR2 SYDVKM. Trimming stripped 5 bases from V and 4 bases from J, with 15 bases between. The CDR3 extends over 15 amino acids. DNA of the CDR3: TGTGCCAGCAGTGATATCGGGTTTTCCGGAAACACCATATATTTT. It encodes CASSDIGFSGNTIYF.

In its sample, this clone was seen once. This sequence joins TRBV5-1 and TRBJ2-1, with D unclear. Germline loops: CDR1 SGHRS, CDR2 YFSETQ. The CDR3 is made up of 15 amino acids. With 0 bases removed from V and 0 bases from J, the gap between germline ends came to 7 bases. The CDR3 protein is CASSLELSSYNEQFF. The CDR3 nucleotides are TGCGCCAGCAGCTTGGAGCTGAGCTCCTACAATGAGCAGTTCTTC.

The chain combines TRBV14 with TRBJ2-7; D gene unclear. Per germline, CDR1 SGHDN and CDR2 FVKESK. V gave up 0 bases and J gave up 0 bases, with 6 bases separating them. The CDR3 is made up of 14 amino acids. CDR3 region: CASSQDSHSYEQYF. In DNA form, the CDR3 reads TGTGCCAGCAGCCAAGACAGTCACTCCTACGAGCAGTACTTC.

The chain recombines TRBV20-1 with TRBJ2-7; unclear D gene. V shed 6 bases and J shed 7 bases, with 13 bases lying between them. The V gene's germline CDR1 is DFQATT and CDR2 SNEGSKA (reference sequence). This CDR3 contains 11 residues. CDR3 loop: CSAPTVREQYF. In DNA, the CDR3 is TGCAGTGCGCCGACTGTAAGGGAGCAGTACTTC.

This clone was observed a handful of times. The chain joins TRBV5-4 to TRBJ1-3, with TRBD1 identical over 8 bases. Germline loops: CDR1 SGHNT, CDR2 YYREEE (reference sequence). V lost 2 bases, J lost 9 bases, and 7 bases stayed unmatched. The CDR3 is 14 amino acids. CDR3 amino acids: CASSFKTGESTIYF. CDR3 DNA sequence: TGTGCCAGCAGCTTTAAGACAGGGGAGAGCACCATATATTTT.

The V call is TRBV5-6, the J call TRBJ2-7, with TRBD1 identical over 10 bases. Germline CDR1 is SGHDT and CDR2 is YYEEEE. J lost 3 bases, V lost 4 bases, and 4 bases had no gene match. CDR3 length: 14 residues. CDR3 residues: CASSRGQGFYEQYF. DNA of the CDR3: TGTGCCAGCAGCCGGGGACAGGGGTTCTACGAGCAGTACTTC.

The chain has TRBV10-3 and TRBJ2-1; a weak D match, TRBD1 (6 bases). CDR3 length: 14 residues. Trimming left V 0 bases short and J 6 bases short, with 9 bases between. Germline CDR1 is ENHRY and CDR2 is SYGVKD. Here the CDR3 DNA reads TGTGCCATCAGTGAGTCTTACAGGGTCAATGAGCAGTTCTTC. Translating gives CAISESYRVNEQFF.

The chain links TRBV28 to TRBJ2-7, with a possible D match to TRBD2 (5 bases). Trimming shortened V by 2 bases and J by 3 bases, and 11 bases separated the two germline ends. The CDR3 extends over 14 amino acids. The V gene's germline CDR1 is MDHEN and CDR2 SYDVKM. The CDR3 DNA reads TGTGCCAGCAGTTTACCGGGGAGTCACTACGAGCAGTACTTC. It yields the protein CASSLPGSHYEQYF.

This chain links TRBV5-1 with TRBJ2-6; a weak D match, TRBD1 (5 bases). The length of the CDR3 is 15 residues. Germline values: CDR1 SGHRS, CDR2 YFSETQ. The V end lost 5 bases, the J end lost 1 base, and 10 bases lay between the germline ends. CDR3 sequence reads: CASSYSGSGANVLTF. CDR3 in DNA: TGCGCCAGCAGTTACTCAGGGTCTGGGGCCAACGTCCTGACTTTC.

The chain carries TRBV27 and TRBJ2-4; perhaps TRBD1 as D (6 bases). This CDR3 is 13 amino acids long. Trimming left V 5 bases short and J 8 bases short, with 13 bases between. Germline CDR1 MNHEY, CDR2 SMNVEV (reference sequence). The CDR3 protein is CASSLDRTDIQYF. The CDR3 DNA follows: TGTGCCAGCAGTCTGGACAGAACTGACATTCAGTACTTC.

The rearrangement uses TRBV28 and TRBJ1-6, with 8 positions matching TRBD1. The CDR3 runs 16 residues. Germline V lookup: CDR1 MDHEN, CDR2 SYDVKM. After removal of 6 bases from V and 6 bases from J, the junction contained 10 bases not matched to a gene. CDR3 nucleotide sequence: TGTGCCAGCAGGACCCGGAGACAGGGGACTAATTCACCCCTCCACTTT. This gives the protein CASRTRRQGTNSPLHF.

Turning to this clone: This may come from a read error, since a much larger clone is one base off. Other DNA sequences in this sample translate to the same CDR3. The genes are TRBV29-1 and TRBJ1-2; TRBD1 matches 8 bases. The CDR3 covers 12 residues. The V gene end was trimmed by 5 bases and the J gene end by 3 bases; junction bases not matched to a gene: 2. Germline V gene lookup returns CDR1 SQVTM and CDR2 ANQGSEA. CDR3 protein: CSVLTGDYGYTF. CDR3 sequence (DNA): TGCAGCGTTCTGACAGGGGACTATGGCTACACCTTC.

The chain combines TRBV28 with TRBJ2-1, with 7 bases identical to TRBD1. The CDR3 is 16 residues long. Germline CDR1 reads MDHEN; CDR2 reads SYDVKM. V lost 8 bases and J lost 2; bases outside the gene matches: 12. The CDR3 sequence is CASAPATGPPYNEQFF. The CDR3 coding sequence is TGTGCCAGCGCCCCAGCGACAGGGCCCCCCTACAATGAGCAGTTCTTC.

The chain joins TRBV5-4 to TRBJ2-3; 14 nucleotides match TRBD2. Germline V gene data show CDR1 as SGHNT and CDR2 as YYREEE (reference sequence). This CDR3 is built from 18 residues. Trimming cost V 4 bases and J 1 base; bases outside gene matches: 8. The CDR3, as DNA: TGTGCCAGCAGCCCCGGGACTAGCGGGAGCGCTCGCACAGATACGCAGTATTTT. This codes for CASSPGTSGSARTDTQYF.

The V gene is TRBV9, the J gene TRBJ1-3; no clear D. The ends were cut back, 2 bases at V and 3 bases at J, with 6 bases in the middle. Per the germline V gene, CDR1 is SGDLS and CDR2 is YYNGEE. The CDR3 consists of 13 residues. The CDR3 here is CASSVQVGNTIYF. CDR3 nucleotide sequence: TGTGCCAGCAGCGTCCAGGTTGGAAACACCATATATTTT.

This clone was detected a few times. The V gene is TRBV4-1, the J gene TRBJ2-7, with 15 bases identical to TRBD2. The CDR3 is 15 residues long. Germline V gives CDR1 MGHRA, CDR2 YSYEKL. V dropped 3 bases and J dropped 5; count of bases not matched to a gene: 2. In DNA, the CDR3 is TGCGCCAGCAGCCACGGACTAGCGGGAGGGAACGAGCAGTACTTC. It encodes CASSHGLAGGNEQYF.

The chain employs TRBV5-4 and TRBJ2-5; 9 nucleotides agree with TRBD2. The CDR3 totals 15 residues. Losses at the gene ends were 4 bases for V and 1 base for J; bases not matched to a gene: 5. CDR1 is SGHNT and CDR2 is YYREEE in the germline V gene (reference sequence). CDR3 amino acids: CASSPSGTSQETQYF. CDR3 DNA: TGTGCCAGCAGCCCTAGCGGGACTAGCCAAGAGACCCAGTACTTC. Full variable domain (rest looked up from reference TRBV5-4 and TRBJ2-5): ETGVTQSPTHLIKTRGQQVTLRCSSQSGHNTVSWYQQALGQGPQFIFQYYREEENGRGNFPPRFSGLQFPNYSSELNVNALELDDSALYLCASSPSGTSQETQYFGPGTRLLVL.

CDR3 DNA sequence: TGTGCCAGCAGCTCGCAGGGGCGACCGCATGTGGCCCAGCATTTT. Protein product: CASSSQGRPHVAQHF. The rearrangement joins TRBV7-8 to TRBJ1-5; TRBD1 is a possible D gene (6 bases). Trimming pared 4 bases from V and 11 bases from J, leaving 21 bases between. The length of the CDR3 is 15 residues. The V gene's germline CDR1 is SGHVS and CDR2 FQNEAQ.